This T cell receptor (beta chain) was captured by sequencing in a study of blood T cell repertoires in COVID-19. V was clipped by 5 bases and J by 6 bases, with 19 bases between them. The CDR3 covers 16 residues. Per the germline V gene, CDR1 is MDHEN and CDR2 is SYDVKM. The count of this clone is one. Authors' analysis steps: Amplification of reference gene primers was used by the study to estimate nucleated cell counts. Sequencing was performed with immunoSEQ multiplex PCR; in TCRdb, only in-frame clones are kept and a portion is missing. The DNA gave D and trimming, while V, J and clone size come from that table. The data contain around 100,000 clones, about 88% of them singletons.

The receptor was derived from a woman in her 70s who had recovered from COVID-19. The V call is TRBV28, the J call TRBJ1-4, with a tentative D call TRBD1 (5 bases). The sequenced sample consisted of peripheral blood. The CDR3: CASSVTGGSRHEKLFF. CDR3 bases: TGTGCCAGCAGTGTCACAGGAGGGTCACGCCATGAAAAACTGTTTTTT.